The sequence of this TCR beta chain was determined in a study of T-cell reconstitution after alpha-beta-depleted transplantation in children. This clonotype was observed many times. Molecular barcoding with unique molecular identifiers was used for the TCRbeta library. TCRdb re-called the PCR reads with MiXCR, one entry per CDR3 protein. The sample comprises approximately 250,000 distinct CDR3 sequences, 9.7% of which are singletons, and approximately 5% rests with the top ten. This CDR3 has 14 residues. Germline V gives CDR1 WNHNN, CDR2 SYGVQD (reference sequence). The V gene end was trimmed by 6 bases and the J gene end by 1 base; junction bases not matched to a gene: 5.

The TCR sequence derives from a human donor who donated a stem cell graft to a child with SCID. This rearrangement joins TRBV10-1 to TRBJ2-7, with TRBD1 matching over 8 bases. This sample comprised PBMCs from the stem cell graft donor, obtained from the stem cell graft. The CDR3 DNA reads TGCGCCAGCAGCGCCCGGGACAGGTCCTACGAGCAGTACTTC. It encodes CASSARDRSYEQYF.